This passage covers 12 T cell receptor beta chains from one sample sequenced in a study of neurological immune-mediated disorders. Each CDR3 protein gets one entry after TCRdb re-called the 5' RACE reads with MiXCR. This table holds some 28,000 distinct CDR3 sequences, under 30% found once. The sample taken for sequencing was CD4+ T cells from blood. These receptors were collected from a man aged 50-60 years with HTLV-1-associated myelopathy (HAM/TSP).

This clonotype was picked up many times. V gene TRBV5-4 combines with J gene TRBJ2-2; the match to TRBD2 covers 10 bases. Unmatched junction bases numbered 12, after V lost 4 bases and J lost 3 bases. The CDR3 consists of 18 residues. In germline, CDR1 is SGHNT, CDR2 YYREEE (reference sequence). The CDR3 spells CASSPPRLAGADTGELFF. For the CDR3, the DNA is TGTGCCAGCAGCCCCCCCAGGCTAGCGGGGGCCGACACCGGGGAGCTGTTTTTT.

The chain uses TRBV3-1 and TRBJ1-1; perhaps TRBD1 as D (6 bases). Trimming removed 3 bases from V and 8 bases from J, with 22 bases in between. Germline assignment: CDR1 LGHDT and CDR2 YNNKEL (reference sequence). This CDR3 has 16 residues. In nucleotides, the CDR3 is TGTGCCAGCAGCCAGGGCATCGGGACACCCGATAGGGAAGCTTTCTTT. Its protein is CASSQGIGTPDREAFF. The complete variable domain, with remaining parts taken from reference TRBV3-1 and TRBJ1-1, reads DTAVSQTPKYLVTQMGNDKSIKCEQNLGHDTMYWYKQDSKKFLKIMFSYNNKELIINETVPNRFSPKSPDKAHLNLHINSLELGDSAVYFCASSQGIGTPDREAFFGQGTRLTVV.

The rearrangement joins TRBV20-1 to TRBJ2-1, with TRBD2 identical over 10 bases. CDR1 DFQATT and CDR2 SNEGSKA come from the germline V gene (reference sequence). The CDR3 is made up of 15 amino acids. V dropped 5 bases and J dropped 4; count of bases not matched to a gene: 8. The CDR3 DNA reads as TGCAGTGCTTACAGTATAGCGGGGGGTTACAATGAGCAGTTCTTC. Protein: CSAYSIAGGYNEQFF.

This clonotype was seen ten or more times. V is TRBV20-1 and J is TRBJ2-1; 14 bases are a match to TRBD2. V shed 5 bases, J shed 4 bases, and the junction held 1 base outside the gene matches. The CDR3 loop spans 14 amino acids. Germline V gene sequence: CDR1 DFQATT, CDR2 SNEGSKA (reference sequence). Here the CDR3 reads CSAGTSGRYNEQFF. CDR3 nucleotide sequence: TGCAGTGCTGGGACTAGCGGGAGATACAATGAGCAGTTCTTC.

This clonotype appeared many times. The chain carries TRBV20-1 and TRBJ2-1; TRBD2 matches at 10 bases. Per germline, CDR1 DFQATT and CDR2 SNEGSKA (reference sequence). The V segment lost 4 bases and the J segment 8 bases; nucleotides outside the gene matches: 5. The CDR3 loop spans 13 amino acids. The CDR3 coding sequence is TGCAGTGCTACTAGCGGGAGTAGCCATGAGCAGTTCTTC. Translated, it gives CSATSGSSHEQFF.

Here the CDR3 reads CATSDPPGQGAGEQFF. CDR3 sequence (DNA): TGTGCCACCAGTGATCCACCGGGACAGGGGGCAGGTGAGCAGTTCTTC. The V call is TRBV24-1, the J call TRBJ2-1; 12 bases line up with TRBD1. From germline, CDR1 is KGHDR and CDR2 SFDVKD. V dropped 3 bases and J dropped 9; count of bases not matched to a gene: 8. CDR3 length: 16 amino acids.

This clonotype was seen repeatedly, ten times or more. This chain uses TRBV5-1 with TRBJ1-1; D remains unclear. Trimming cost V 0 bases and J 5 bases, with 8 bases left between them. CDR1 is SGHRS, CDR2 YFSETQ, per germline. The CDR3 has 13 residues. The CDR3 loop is CASSLERITEAFF. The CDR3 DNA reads TGCGCCAGCAGCTTGGAGAGGATTACTGAAGCTTTCTTT.

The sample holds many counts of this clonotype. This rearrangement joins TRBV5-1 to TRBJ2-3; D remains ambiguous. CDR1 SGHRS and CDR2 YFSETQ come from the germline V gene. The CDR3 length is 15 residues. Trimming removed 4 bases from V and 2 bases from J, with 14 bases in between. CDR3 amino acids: CASSRLTGYTDTQYF. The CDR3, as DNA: TGCGCCAGCAGCCGATTGACTGGATACACAGATACGCAGTATTTT.

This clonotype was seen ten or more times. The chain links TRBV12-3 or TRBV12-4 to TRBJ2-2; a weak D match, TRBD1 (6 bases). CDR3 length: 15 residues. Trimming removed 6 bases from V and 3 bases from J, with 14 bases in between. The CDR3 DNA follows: TGTGCCAGCAGCCCGGACAGTTTAGACACCGGGGAGCTGTTTTTT. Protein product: CASSPDSLDTGELFF.

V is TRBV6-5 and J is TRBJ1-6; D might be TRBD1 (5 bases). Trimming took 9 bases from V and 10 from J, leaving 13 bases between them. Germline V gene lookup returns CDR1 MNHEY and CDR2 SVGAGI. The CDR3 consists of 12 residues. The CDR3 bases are TGTGCCAGTAGGTCGGGGCGATCACCCCTCCACTTT. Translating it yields CASRSGRSPLHF.

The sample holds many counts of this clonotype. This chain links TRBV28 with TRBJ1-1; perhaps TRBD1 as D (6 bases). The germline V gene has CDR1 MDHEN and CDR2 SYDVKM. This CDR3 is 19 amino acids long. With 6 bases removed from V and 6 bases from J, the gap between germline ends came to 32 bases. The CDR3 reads CASSSWGAGARGVGPEAFF. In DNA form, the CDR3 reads TGTGCCAGCAGCTCCTGGGGGGCGGGGGCGCGGGGCGTTGGGCCTGAAGCTTTCTTT.

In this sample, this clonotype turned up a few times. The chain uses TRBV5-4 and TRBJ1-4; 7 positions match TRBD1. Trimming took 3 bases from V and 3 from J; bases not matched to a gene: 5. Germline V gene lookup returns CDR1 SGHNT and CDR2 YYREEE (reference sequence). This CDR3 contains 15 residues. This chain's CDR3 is CASSSQGTSNEKLFF. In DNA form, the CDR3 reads TGTGCCAGCAGCTCACAGGGGACGTCTAATGAAAAACTGTTTTTT.